The T cell receptor beta chain under discussion was sequenced for a study of blood T cell repertoires in COVID-19. Whole-study context: COVID-19 samples collected from the United States, Italy and Spain covered acute and convalescent phases. Sources were T cells, B-cell-depleted T cells, or PBMCs; the material itself was cDNA or gDNA.

This clone showed up just a few times. Unmatched junction bases numbered 9, after V lost 0 bases and J lost 10 bases. Germline lookup yields CDR1 SGDLS and CDR2 YYNGEE. The CDR3 totals 16 residues. Original methodology: The assay estimated nucleated cells by amplifying reference gene primers. This table comes from immunoSEQ multiplex PCR, and its TCRdb copy is limited to in-frame clones, with some not included. The V and J calls and clone size are taken from that table; D and trimming were inferred from the DNA. The repertoire consists of some 150,000 clones, with about 85% occurring once and the leading ten covering just under 5%. Seattle-derived patients entered the study during active infection and were followed longitudinally.

The sample was peripheral blood. J is TRBJ2-1 and V is TRBV9; 11 positions match TRBD2. This receptor was obtained from a woman in her 70s with COVID-19, enrolled during active disease. The CDR3 nucleotides read TGTGCCAGCAGCGTAGGTTTAGCGGGGGGGCCTGTCGAGCAGTTCTTC. Protein sequence: CASSVGLAGGPVEQFF. The full variable domain, in which reference TRBV9 and TRBJ2-1 provide the parts outside the CDR3, is DSGVTQTPKHLITATGQRVTLRCSPRSGDLSVYWYQQSLDQGLQFLIQYYNGEERAKGNILERFSAQQFPDLHSELNLSSLELGDSALYFCASSVGLAGGPVEQFFGPGTRLTVL.